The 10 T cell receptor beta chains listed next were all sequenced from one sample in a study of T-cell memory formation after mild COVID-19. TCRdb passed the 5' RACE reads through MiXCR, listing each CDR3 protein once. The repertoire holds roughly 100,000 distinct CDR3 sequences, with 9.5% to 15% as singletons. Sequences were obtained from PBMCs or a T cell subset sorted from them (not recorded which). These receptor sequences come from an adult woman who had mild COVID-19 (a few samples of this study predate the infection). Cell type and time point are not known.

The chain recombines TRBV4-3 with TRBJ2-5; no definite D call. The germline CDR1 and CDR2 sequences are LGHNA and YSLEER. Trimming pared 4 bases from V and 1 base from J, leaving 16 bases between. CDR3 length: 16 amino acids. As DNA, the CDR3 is TGCGCCAGCAGCCCAGCCCTGGTTCTCTCCCAAGAGACCCAGTACTTC. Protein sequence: CASSPALVLSQETQYF.

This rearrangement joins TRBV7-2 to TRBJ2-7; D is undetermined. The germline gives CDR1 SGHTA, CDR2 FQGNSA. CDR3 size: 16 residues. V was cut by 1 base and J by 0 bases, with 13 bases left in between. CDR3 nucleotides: TGTGCCAGCAGCTTAGGGGCCGACTGGAGCTCCTACGAGCAGTACTTC. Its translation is CASSLGADWSSYEQYF.

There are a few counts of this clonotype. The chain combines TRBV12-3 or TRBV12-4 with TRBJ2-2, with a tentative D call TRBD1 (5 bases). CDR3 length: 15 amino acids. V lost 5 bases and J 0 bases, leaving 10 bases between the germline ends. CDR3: CASSPDTSNTGELFF. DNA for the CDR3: TGTGCCAGCAGTCCGGACACTTCGAACACCGGGGAGCTGTTTTTT.

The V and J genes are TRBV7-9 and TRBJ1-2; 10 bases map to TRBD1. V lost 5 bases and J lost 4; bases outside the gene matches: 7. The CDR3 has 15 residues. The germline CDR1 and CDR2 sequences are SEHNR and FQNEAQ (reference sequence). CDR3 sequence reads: CASSNRTGGLYGYTF. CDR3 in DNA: TGTGCCAGCAGCAACAGGACAGGGGGACTCTATGGCTACACCTTC.

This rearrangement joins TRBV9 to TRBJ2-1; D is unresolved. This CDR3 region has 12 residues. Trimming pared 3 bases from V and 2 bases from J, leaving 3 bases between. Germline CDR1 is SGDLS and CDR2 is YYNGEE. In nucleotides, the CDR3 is TGTGCCAGCAGCGATACCTACAATGAGCAGTTCTTC. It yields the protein CASSDTYNEQFF.

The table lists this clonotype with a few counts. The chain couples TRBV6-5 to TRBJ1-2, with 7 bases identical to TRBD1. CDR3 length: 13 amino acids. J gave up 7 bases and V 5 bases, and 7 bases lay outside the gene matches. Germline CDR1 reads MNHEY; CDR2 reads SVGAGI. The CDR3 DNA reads TGTGCCAGCAGTCTTTTGACAGGGCTTGGCTACACCTTC. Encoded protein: CASSLLTGLGYTF.

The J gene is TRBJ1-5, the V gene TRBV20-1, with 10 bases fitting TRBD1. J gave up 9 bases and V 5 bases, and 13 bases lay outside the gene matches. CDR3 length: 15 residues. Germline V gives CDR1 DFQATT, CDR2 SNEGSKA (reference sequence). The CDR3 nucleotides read TGCAGTGCTCGACAGGGGGCCGGTTCACGTGCGCCCCAGCATTTT. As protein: CSARQGAGSRAPQHF.

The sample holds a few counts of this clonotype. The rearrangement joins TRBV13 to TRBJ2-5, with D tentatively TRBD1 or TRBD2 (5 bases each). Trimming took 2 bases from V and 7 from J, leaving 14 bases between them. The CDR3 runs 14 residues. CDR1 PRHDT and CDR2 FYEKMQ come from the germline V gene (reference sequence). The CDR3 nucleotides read TGTGCCAGCAGCTTATGGTGGGACCCGGGGACCCAGTACTTC. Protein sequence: CASSLWWDPGTQYF.

For the CDR3, the DNA is TGTGCCAGCAGCCTGAGACACAATAGGCCCTACGAGCAGTACTTC. Amino acids: CASSLRHNRPYEQYF. V is TRBV5-6 and J is TRBJ2-7, with no clear D. CDR3 length: 15 amino acids. V dropped 4 bases and J dropped 2 bases, with 16 bases sitting between them. Per the germline V gene, CDR1 is SGHDT and CDR2 is YYEEEE.

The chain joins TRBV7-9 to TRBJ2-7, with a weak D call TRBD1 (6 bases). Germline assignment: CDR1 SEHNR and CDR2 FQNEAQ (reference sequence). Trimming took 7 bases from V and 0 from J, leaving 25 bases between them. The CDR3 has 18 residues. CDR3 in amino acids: CASNGAPNRASLSYEQYF. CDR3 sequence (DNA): TGTGCCAGCAACGGGGCCCCAAACAGGGCATCCCTCTCCTACGAGCAGTACTTC.